This TCR beta chain was sequenced in a study of blood T cell repertoires in COVID-19 (dated by TCRdb to between 2020 and 2021). For context, the study as a whole: Collaborator samples came from the United States, Italy and Spain and covered acute and convalescent phases of COVID-19. The material from the prospective study consisted of cDNA or gDNA derived from T cells, B-cell-depleted T cells, or PBMCs. Subjects who had been exposed to COVID-19, were actively infected with it, or had recovered from it provided the deeply sampled blood TCRbeta repertoires that made up the dataset. The repertoires were released in a freely available public database meant as a resource for research on the immune response to SARS-CoV-2. Samples were obtained from the ongoing ImmuneRACE study (first 160 participants) and from 1,200 or so subjects provided by 6 global collaborators. Nearly every sample came with metadata listing a de-identified subject ID, COVID-19 status, age in years and sex. Where available, HLA class I and class II types were obtained from metadata supplied by the sample provider rather than from assay-based typing.

CDR1 is given as SGHAT and CDR2 as FQNNGV, both from the germline V gene. Including cysteine and phenylalanine, the CDR3 has 16 amino acids. Here the CDR3 DNA is all that survives: 48 bases in frame from base 1. V and J are trimmed by 4 bases and 2 bases, and the gene matches miss 4 bases of the junction. TCRbeta CDR3 regions were amplified from genomic DNA using the immunoSEQ Assay, a bias-controlled multiplex PCR. Per the original workflow: Nucleated cell counts per sample were estimated from amplification of reference gene primers within the assay. To quantify the absolute abundance of each unique TCRbeta CDR3 rearrangement, sequence reads were collapsed and filtered. For each sample, productive Simpson clonality was calculated by taking the square root of Simpson's diversity index across productive rearrangements. TCRdb obtained this table from immuneACCESS and retained in-frame rearrangements with V and J assigned. These tables miss some clones; where compared with another copy, unresolved V genes account for less than half of the shortfall, and the remainder is unexplained. Clonal size and the V and J genes are those of that table, whereas D and trimming came from the DNA. This sample has fewer than 500,000 clones in its table, and 70% to 90% of those were observed once. Roughly 1.4% of the sample is taken by the ten largest.

This clone was picked up one time. Its antigen has not been determined. Base quality data are lacking; no much larger clone is found one base away. The collaborating institutions used their own protocols to collect whole blood in K2EDTA tubes. For TCRbeta analysis, collaborator samples were shipped as frozen whole blood, as isolated PBMCs, or as DNA extracted from either sample type. The paper as a whole reports these results and caveats: How much clinical and demographic metadata was included differed by source and by participant, and the metadata was provided uncurated.

The receptor comes from a woman in her 30s with active or convalescent COVID-19. The sequence is built from TRBV11-2 and TRBJ2-3; TRBD2 aligns with 12 central bases. What was sequenced was peripheral blood. CDR3 loop: CASSSGLAGTTDTQYF. DNA sequence: TGTGCCAGCAGCTCAGGACTAGCGGGGACCACAGATACGCAGTATTTT.